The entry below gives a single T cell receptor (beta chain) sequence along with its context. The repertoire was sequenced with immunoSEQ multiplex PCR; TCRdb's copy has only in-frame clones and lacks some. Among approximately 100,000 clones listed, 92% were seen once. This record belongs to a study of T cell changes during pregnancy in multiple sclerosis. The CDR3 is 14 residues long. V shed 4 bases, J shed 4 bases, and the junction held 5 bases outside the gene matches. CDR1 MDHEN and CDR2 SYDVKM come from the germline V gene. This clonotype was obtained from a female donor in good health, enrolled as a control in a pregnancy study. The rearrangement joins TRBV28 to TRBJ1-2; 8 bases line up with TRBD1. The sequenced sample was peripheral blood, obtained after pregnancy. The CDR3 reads CASSSLGQGYGYTF. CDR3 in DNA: TGTGCCAGCAGTTCACTAGGACAGGGCTATGGCTACACCTTC.